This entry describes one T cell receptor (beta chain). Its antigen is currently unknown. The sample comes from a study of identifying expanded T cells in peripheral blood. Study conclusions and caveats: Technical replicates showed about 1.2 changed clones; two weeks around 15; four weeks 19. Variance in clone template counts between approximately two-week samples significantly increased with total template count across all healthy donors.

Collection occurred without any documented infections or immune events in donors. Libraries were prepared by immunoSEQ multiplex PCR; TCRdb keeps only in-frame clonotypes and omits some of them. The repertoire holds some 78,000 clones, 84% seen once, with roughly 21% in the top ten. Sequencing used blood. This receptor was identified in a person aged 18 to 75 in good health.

The CDR3 DNA follows: TGCGCCAGCAGCCAAGATCTGGGACCCTATGGCTACACCTTC. It codes for CASSQDLGPYGYTF. The chain carries TRBV4-1 and TRBJ1-2; D is possibly TRBD1 (5 bases). The CDR3 is 14 amino acids. Trimming left V 0 bases short and J 4 bases short, with 9 bases between. Germline CDR1 MGHRA, CDR2 YSYEKL.